This T cell receptor (beta chain) was observed in a study of blood T cell repertoires in COVID-19. Study context: From the United States, Italy and Spain came samples of acute and convalescent COVID-19.

Per the original methods: Reference gene primer amplification gave estimated nucleated cell counts. Repertoires were generated with immunoSEQ multiplex PCR, while TCRdb's copy carries only in-frame clones and drops some. The V and J calls and clone size come from that table; D and trimming were worked out from the DNA. The sample has about 190,000 clones; about four fifths are singletons. This clone has just a few counts. The CDR3 is 14 amino acids. Germline V CDR1 and CDR2: SNHLY, FYNNEI. Deletions cut 3 bases from V and 7 bases from J, with 15 bases between. Cohorts were assigned according to the clinical history that participants reported. Recovered Cohort 3 donors showed two negative PCRs, clearance, or symptom resolution.

The clonotype was recovered from a woman aged 25 to 39 who had recovered from COVID-19. This chain links TRBV2 with TRBJ2-5, with unresolved D. Sequenced sample: PBMCs or T cells enriched from blood (not recorded which). In DNA, the CDR3 is TGTGCCAGCAGTGATAGTATTCCGCGCGGGACCCAGTACTTC. Protein: CASSDSIPRGTQYF.